This TCR beta chain derives from a study of cytomegalovirus exposure and HLA in healthy donors. The PCR was carried out with 60 Vbeta primers and 13 Jbeta primers. Profiling relied on immunoSEQ multiplex PCR, and the TCRdb table lists in-frame clones only, not all of them. Its table records roughly 190,000 clones. This CDR3 comprises 15 residues. Trimming took off 2 bases at V and 7 bases at J, with 12 bases between the two ends. Per germline, CDR1 SGHDN and CDR2 FVKESK. The V gene is TRBV14, the J gene TRBJ1-6; TRBD1 might be the D (6 bases). The sample consisted of PBMCs. This receptor was identified in a woman aged 18-29 years in good health and CMV-seropositive. This CDR3 reads CASSQLGQSNSPLHF. The CDR3 DNA follows: TGTGCCAGCAGCCAATTGGGACAAAGCAATTCACCCCTCCACTTT.